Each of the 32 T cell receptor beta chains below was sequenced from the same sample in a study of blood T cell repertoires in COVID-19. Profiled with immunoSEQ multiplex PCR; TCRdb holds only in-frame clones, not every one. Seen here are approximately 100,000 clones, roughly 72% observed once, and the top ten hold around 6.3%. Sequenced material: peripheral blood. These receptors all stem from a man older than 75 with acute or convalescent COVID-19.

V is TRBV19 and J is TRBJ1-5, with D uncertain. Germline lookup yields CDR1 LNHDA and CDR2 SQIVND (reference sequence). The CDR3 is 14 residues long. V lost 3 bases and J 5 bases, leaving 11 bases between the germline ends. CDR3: CASSMVADYQPQHF. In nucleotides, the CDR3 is TGTGCCAGTAGTATGGTGGCAGACTATCAGCCCCAGCATTTT.

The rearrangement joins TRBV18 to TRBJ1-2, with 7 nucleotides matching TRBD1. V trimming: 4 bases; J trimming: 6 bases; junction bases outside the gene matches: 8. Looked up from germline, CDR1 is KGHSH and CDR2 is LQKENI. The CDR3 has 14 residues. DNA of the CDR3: TGTGCCAGCTCACAGAAACAGGGGCGCGATGGCTACACCTTC. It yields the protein CASSQKQGRDGYTF.

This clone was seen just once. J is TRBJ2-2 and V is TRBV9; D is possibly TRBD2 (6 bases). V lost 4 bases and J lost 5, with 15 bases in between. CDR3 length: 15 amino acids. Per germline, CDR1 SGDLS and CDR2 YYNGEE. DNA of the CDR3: TGTGCCAGCAGCACAACTAGCCTGAATACCGGGGAGCTGTTTTTT. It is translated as CASSTTSLNTGELFF.

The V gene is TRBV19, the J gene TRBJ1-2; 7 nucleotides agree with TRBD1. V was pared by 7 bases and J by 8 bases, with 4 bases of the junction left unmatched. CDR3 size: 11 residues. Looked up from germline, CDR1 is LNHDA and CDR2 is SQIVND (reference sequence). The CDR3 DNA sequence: TGTGCCAGTACCACAGGGGTAGGCTACACCTTC. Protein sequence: CASTTGVGYTF.

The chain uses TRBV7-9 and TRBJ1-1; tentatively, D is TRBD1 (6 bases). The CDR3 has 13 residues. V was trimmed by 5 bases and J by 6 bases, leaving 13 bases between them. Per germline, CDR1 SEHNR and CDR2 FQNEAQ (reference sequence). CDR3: CASSPSGTPEAFF. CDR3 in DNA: TGTGCCAGCAGCCCTAGCGGGACACCTGAAGCTTTCTTT.

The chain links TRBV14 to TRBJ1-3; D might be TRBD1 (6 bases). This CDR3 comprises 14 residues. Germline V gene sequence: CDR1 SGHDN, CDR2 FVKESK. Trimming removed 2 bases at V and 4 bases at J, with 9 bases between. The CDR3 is CASSQSGAGNTIYF. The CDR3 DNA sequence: TGTGCCAGCAGCCAATCAGGGGCCGGAAACACCATATATTTT.

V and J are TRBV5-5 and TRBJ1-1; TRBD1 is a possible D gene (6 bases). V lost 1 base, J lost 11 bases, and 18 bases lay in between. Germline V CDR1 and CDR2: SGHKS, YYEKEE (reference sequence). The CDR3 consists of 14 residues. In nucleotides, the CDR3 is TGTGCCAGCAGCTTGAGACAGGACCTTTTTCTGGCTTTCTTT. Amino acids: CASSLRQDLFLAFF. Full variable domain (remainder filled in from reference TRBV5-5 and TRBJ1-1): DAGVTQSPTHLIKTRGQQVTLRCSPISGHKSVSWYQQVLGQGPQFIFQYYEKEERGRGNFPDRFSARQFPNYSSELNVNALLLGDSALYLCASSLRQDLFLAFFGQGTRLTVV.

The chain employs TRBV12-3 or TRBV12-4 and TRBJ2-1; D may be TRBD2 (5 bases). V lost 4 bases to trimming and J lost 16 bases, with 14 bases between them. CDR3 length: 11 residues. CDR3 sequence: CASSSGMWPFF. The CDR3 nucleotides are TGTGCCAGCAGTTCGGGAATGTGGCCCTTCTTC.

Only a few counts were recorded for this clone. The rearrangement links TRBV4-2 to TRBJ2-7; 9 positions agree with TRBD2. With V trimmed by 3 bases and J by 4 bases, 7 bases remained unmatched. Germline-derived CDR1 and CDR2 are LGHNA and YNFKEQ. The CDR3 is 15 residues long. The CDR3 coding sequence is TGTGCCAGCAGCCAGTCAGGGACTAGCCAGTACGAGCAGTACTTC. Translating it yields CASSQSGTSQYEQYF.

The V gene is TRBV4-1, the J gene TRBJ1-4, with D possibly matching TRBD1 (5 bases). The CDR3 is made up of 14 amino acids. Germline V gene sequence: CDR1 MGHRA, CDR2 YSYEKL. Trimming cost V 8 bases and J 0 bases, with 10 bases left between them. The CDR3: CASAMGPTNEKLFF. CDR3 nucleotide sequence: TGCGCCAGCGCAATGGGGCCAACTAATGAAAAACTGTTTTTT.

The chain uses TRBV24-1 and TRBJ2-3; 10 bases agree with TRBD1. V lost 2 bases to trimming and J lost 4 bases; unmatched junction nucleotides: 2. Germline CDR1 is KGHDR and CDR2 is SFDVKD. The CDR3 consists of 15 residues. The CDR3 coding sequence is TGTGCCACCAGTGATTGGGGACAGGGGCCAGATACGCAGTATTTT. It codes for CATSDWGQGPDTQYF.

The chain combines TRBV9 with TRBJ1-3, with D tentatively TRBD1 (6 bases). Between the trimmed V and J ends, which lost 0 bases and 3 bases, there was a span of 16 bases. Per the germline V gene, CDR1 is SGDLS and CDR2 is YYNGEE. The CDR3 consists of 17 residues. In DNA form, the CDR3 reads TGTGCCAGCAGCGTAGCTGCAGTCTCAGGGGTTGGAAACACCATATATTTT. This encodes CASSVAAVSGVGNTIYF.

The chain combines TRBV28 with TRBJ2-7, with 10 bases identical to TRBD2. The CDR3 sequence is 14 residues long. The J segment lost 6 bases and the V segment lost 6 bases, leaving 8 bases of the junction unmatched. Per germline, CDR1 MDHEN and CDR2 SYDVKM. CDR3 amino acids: CASSPLAGAVEQYF. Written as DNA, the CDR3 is TGTGCCAGCAGCCCTCTAGCGGGAGCCGTCGAGCAGTACTTC.

CDR3 region: CASSSGLAELQETQYF. In nucleotides, the CDR3 is TGTGCCAGCAGCTCCGGACTAGCGGAGTTACAAGAGACCCAGTACTTC. V is TRBV9 and J is TRBJ2-5; TRBD2 agrees at 10 bases. The V segment lost 4 bases and the J segment 2 bases; nucleotides outside the gene matches: 8. Germline lookup yields CDR1 SGDLS and CDR2 YYNGEE. The CDR3 is 16 amino acids. The full variable domain, its missing parts supplied by reference TRBV9 and TRBJ2-5, is DSGVTQTPKHLITATGQRVTLRCSPRSGDLSVYWYQQSLDQGLQFLIQYYNGEERAKGNILERFSAQQFPDLHSELNLSSLELGDSALYFCASSSGLAELQETQYFGPGTRLLVL.

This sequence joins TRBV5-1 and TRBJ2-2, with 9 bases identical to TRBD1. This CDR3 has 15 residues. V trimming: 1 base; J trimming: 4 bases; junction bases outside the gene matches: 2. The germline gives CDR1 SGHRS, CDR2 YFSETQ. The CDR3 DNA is TGCGCCAGCAGCTTGAGGGACAGGGCCACCGGGGAGCTGTTTTTT. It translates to CASSLRDRATGELFF.

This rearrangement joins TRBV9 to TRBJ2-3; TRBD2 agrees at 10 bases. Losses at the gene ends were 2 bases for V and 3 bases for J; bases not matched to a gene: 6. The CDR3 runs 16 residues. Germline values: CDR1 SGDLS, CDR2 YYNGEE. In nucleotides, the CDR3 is TGTGCCAGCAGCGTCCCAGGAGCGGGAGGGACAGATACGCAGTATTTT. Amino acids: CASSVPGAGGTDTQYF.

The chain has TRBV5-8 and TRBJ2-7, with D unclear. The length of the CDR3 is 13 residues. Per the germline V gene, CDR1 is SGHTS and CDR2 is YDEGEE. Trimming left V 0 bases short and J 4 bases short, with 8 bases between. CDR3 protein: CASSLVADYEQYF. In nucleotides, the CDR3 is TGTGCCAGCAGCTTGGTCGCAGATTACGAGCAGTACTTC.

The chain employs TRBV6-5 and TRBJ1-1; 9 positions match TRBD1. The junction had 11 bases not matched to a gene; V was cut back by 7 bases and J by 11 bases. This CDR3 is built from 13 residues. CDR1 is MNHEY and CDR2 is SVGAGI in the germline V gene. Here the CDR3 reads CASTTPGTGRAFF. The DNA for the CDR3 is TGTGCCAGCACGACCCCCGGGACAGGGCGGGCTTTCTTT.

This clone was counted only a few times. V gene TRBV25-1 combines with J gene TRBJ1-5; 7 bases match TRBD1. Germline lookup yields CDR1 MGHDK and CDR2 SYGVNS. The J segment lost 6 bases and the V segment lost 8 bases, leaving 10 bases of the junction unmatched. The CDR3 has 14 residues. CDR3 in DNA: TGTGCCAGCTCCCCGACAGGGATTCGTCAGCCCCAGCATTTT. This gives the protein CASSPTGIRQPQHF. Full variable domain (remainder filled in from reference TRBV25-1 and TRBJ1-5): EADIYQTPRYLVIGTGKKITLECSQTMGHDKMYWYQQDPGMELHLIHYSYGVNSTEKGDLSSESTVSRIRTEHFPLTLESARPSHTSQYLCASSPTGIRQPQHFGDGTRLSIL.

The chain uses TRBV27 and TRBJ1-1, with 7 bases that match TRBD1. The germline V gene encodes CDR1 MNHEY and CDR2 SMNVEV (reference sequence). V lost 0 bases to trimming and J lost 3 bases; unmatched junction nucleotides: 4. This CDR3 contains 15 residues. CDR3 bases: TGTGCCAGCAGTTTATCGATCAGGGGGGACACTGAAGCTTTCTTT. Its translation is CASSLSIRGDTEAFF.

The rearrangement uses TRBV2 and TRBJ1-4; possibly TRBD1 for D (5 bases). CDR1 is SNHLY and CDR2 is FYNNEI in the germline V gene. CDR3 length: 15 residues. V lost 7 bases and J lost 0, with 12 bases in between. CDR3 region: CASTQQASTNEKLFF. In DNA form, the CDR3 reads TGTGCCAGCACCCAACAGGCTTCAACTAATGAAAAACTGTTTTTT.

The CDR3 is CASSLFTGSEKLFF. The CDR3 bases are TGTGCCAGCAGTCTTTTTACAGGCAGTGAAAAACTGTTTTTT. The rearrangement links TRBV28 to TRBJ1-4; D perhaps matches TRBD1 (5 bases). The CDR3 covers 14 residues. The germline V and J ends were trimmed by 5 bases and 7 bases, with 14 bases remaining between them. Germline CDR1 reads MDHEN; CDR2 reads SYDVKM.

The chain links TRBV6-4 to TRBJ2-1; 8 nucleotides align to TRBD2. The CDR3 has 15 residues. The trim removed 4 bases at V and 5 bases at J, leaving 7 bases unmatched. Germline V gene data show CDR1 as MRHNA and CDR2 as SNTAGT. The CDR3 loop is CASSALAGYNNEQFF. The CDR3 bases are TGTGCCAGCAGTGCGCTAGCGGGTTATAACAATGAGCAGTTCTTC.

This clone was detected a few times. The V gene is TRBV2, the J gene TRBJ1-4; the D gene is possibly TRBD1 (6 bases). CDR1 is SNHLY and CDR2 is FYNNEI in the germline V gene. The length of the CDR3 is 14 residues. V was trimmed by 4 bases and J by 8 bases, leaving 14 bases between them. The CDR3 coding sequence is TGTGCCAGCAGTGCGGGCGGGGGCCACGAAAAACTGTTTTTT. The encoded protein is CASSAGGGHEKLFF.

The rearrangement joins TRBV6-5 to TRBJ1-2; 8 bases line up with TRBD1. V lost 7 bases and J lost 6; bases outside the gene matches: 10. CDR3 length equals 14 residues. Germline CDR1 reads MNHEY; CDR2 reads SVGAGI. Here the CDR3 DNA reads TGTGCCAGCAAGACTTCCCAGGGGGCTGATGGCTACACCTTC. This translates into CASKTSQGADGYTF.

The CDR3 sequence is CASSLLQGRGYTF. DNA for the CDR3: TGTGCCAGCAGTTTACTTCAGGGCCGTGGCTACACCTTC. The chain combines TRBV12-3 or TRBV12-4 with TRBJ1-2, with D tentatively TRBD1 (5 bases). The V gene lost 2 bases and the J gene lost 7 bases, with 11 bases spanning the gap. The CDR3 runs 13 residues.

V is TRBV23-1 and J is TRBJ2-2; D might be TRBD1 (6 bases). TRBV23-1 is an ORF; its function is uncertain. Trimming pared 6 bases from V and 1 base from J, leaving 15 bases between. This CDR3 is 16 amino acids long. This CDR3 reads CASSPGQMKNTGELFF. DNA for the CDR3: TGCGCCAGCAGCCCCGGACAGATGAAGAACACCGGGGAGCTGTTTTTT.

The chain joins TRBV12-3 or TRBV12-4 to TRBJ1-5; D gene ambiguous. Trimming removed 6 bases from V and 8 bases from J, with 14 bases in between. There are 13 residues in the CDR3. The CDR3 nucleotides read TGTGCCAGCAGCCGCAGCGGTATTGAGCCCCAGCATTTT. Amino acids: CASSRSGIEPQHF.

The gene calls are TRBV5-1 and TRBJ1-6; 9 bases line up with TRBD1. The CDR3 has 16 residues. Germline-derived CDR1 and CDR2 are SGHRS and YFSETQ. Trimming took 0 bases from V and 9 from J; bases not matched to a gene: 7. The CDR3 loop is CASSLDRGQGFSPLHF. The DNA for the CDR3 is TGCGCCAGCAGCTTGGATAGGGGACAGGGTTTTTCACCCCTCCACTTT.

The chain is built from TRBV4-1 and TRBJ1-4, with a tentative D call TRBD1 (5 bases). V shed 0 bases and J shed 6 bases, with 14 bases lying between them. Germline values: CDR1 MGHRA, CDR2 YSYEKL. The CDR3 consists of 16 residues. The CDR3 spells CASSQDTGGKHEKLFF. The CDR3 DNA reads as TGCGCCAGCAGCCAAGATACAGGAGGGAAGCATGAAAAACTGTTTTTT.

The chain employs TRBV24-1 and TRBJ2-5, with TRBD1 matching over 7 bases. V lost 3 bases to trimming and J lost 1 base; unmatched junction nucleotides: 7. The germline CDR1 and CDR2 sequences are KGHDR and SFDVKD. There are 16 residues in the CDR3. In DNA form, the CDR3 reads TGTGCCACCAGTGATCGAGCCGGGACAGCCCAAGAGACCCAGTACTTC. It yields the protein CATSDRAGTAQETQYF.

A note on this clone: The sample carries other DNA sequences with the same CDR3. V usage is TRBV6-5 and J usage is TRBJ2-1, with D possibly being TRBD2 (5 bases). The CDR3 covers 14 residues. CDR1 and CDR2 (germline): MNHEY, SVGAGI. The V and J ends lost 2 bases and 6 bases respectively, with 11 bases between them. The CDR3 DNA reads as TGTGCCAGCAGTTACAGCCGGGATTCCAATGAGCAGTTCTTC. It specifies CASSYSRDSNEQFF.